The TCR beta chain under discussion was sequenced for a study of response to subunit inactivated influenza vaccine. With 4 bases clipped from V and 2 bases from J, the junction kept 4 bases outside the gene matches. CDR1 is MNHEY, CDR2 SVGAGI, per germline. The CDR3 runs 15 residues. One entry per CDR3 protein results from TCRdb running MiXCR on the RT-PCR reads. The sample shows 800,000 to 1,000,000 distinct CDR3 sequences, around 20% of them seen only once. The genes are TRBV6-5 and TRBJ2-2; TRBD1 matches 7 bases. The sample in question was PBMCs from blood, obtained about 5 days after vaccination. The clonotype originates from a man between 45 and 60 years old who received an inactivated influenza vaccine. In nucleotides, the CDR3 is TGTGCCAGCAGTTTCAGGGGGAGCAACACCGGGGAGCTGTTTTTT. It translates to CASSFRGSNTGELFF.